The entry that follows covers one TCR beta chain sequence. Its specific antigen is unknown. Per-nucleotide qualities are absent, and no much larger clonotype sits a single base away. The data were obtained in a study of T cell responses to AZD1222 COVID-19 vaccine (dated by TCRdb to about 2021). About the study as a whole: TCR sequencing was performed for 233 trial participants, of whom roughly 200 were given two doses of AZD1222 and around 25 were given two doses of MenACWY control vaccine. Trial participants were enrolled by age into 18-55, 56-69 and 70-plus year subgroups, with about 150, 27 and 61 TCR-sequenced participants respectively. The study at large found these results: The 56-69-year group was small, and its depth increase did not reach significance, likely because of low power. The whole spike protein was spanned by vaccine-associated CD4 TCRs, and dominant responses were seen in regions 160-218 and 743-854. After two AZD1222 doses, both the breadth and the depth of spike-specific TCRs were significantly higher than at day 0 and than in MenACWY recipients. Reportedly, close to half of the unique spike-specific TCRs recognized epitopes lying outside the regions that are mutated in the B.1.351 and B.1.1.7 variants. Because no day 14 peak-response samples were available, repertoires were characterized only after the peak T cell response. Conclusions about previously exposed vaccinees are limited, since just six or seven AZD1222 recipients were seropositive for SARS-CoV-2 at baseline. Participants were mostly white British and included more females than males, and it was suggested by the authors that clonal diversity may have been underestimated.

The CDR3 regions of human TCRbeta chains were analyzed by immunosequencing. Concerning the study's data processing: Repertoire TCRs were checked for matches against a reference library of SARS-CoV-2-specific TCRs that had been generated using the MIRA antigen-specificity platform. Breadth was defined as the fraction of unique TCRs that were SARS-CoV-2-associated, and depth was defined as the fraction of total T cells that were SARS-CoV-2-associated. Each spike-specific TCR was assigned to its reactive spike region and to a CD4 or CD8 class using the MIRA data. Log10-transformed breadth and depth values were compared by one-way ANOVA with Sidak's multiple comparisons tests. Entries here come from immuneACCESS through TCRdb and include only in-frame sequences with V and J called. Some clones fail to appear in such tables; in the studies checked, an unresolved V gene covers under half of the shortfall, and the cause of the remainder is unknown. D and trimming were read from the DNA, whereas the V and J calls and clone size are those reported in that table. Here the sample has tens of thousands of clones; 89% occur a single time. About 9.3% of the sample rests with the top ten.

The junction shows trimming of 8 bases on V and 5 bases on J, and the gene matches do not reach 6 bases of it. The CDR3 measures 13 amino acids from cysteine to phenylalanine. Just CDR3 DNA is preserved here, 39 bases in frame from base 1. Based on the germline V gene, the CDR1 and CDR2 sequences are MNHEY and SVGAGI. The time point label on this specimen signifies: about 28 days (+/-7) after the second vaccine dose. AZD1222 recipients whose second dose came at about 4 weeks and those whose second dose came at about 12 weeks were combined into one group, since spike-specific TCR depth and breadth did not differ between the two schedules. Samples from vaccinated people were obtained from the UK trials COV001 and COV002, which included a single-blind randomized controlled phase 2/3 trial of AZD1222 (ChAdOx1 nCoV-19) in healthy adults. For TCRbeta chain sequencing, PBMC samples were collected from trial participants at day 0 and at day 28 after the second dose.

The receptor was isolated from an adult who received the AZD1222 COVID-19 vaccine. The rearranged segments are TRBV6-5 and TRBJ1-5, and TRBD1 aligns with 7 junction nucleotides. The sample here was peripheral blood, taken 28 days after the second AZD1222 dose. The CDR3 protein is CASGYRGHQPQHF. The DNA sequence is TGTGCCAGCGGGTACAGGGGTCATCAGCCCCAGCATTTT.